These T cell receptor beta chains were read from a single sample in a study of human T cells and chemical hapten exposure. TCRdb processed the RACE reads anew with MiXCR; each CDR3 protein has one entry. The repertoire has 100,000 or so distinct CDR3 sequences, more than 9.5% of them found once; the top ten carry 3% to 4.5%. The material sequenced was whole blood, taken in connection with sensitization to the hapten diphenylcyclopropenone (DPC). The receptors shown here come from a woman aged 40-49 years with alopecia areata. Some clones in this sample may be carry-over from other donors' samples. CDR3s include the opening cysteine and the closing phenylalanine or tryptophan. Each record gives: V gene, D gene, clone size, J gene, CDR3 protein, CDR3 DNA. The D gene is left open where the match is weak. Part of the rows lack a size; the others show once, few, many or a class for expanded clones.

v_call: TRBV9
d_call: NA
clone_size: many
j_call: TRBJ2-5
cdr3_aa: CASSSRDSPPEETQYF
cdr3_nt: TGTGCCAGCAGCTCCCGTGACAGCCCGCCCGAAGAGACCCAGTACTTC

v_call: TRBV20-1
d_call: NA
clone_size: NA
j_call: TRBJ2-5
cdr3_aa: CSARLATVSQETQYF
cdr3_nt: TGCAGTGCTAGACTCGCAACCGTTAGCCAAGAGACCCAGTACTTC

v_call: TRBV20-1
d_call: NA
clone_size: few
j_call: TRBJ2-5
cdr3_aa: CSVNSQETQYF
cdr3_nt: TGCAGTGTGAACAGCCAAGAGACCCAGTACTTC

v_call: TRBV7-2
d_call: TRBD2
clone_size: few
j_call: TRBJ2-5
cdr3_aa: CASSPSASGRAETQYF
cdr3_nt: TGTGCCAGCAGCCCCTCCGCCAGCGGGAGAGCAGAGACCCAGTACTTC

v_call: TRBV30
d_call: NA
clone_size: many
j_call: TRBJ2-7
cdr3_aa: CAWSRGSYEQYF
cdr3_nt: TGTGCCTGGAGTCGTGGTTCCTACGAGCAGTACTTC

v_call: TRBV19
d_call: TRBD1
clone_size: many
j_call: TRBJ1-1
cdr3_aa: CASTSVTGGWNTEAFF
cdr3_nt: TGTGCCAGTACCTCAGTCACAGGGGGCTGGAACACTGAAGCTTTCTTT

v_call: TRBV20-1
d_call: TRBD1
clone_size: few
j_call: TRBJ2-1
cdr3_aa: CSARDRGTGFYNEQFF
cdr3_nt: TGCAGTGCTAGAGATCGGGGGACAGGGTTTTACAATGAGCAGTTCTTC

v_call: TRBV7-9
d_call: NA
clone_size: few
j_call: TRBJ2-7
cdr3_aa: CASSPQGGGTYEQYF
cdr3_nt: TGTGCCAGCAGCCCCCAGGGCGGGGGCACCTACGAGCAGTACTTC

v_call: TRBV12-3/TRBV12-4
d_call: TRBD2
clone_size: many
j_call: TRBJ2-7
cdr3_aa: CASSLEAGPVSYEQYF
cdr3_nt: TGTGCCAGCAGTTTGGAAGCGGGACCTGTGTCCTACGAGCAGTACTTC

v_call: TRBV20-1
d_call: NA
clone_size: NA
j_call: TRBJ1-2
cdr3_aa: CSAPERGPNYGYTF
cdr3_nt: TGCAGTGCCCCAGAGCGGGGACCTAACTATGGCTACACCTTC

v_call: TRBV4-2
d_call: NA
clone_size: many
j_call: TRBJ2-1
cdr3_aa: CASSLRSDRAFSYNEQFF
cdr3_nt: TGTGCCAGCAGCCTAAGGAGCGACCGGGCCTTCTCCTACAATGAGCAGTTCTTC

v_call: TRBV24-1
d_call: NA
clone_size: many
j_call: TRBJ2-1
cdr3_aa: CATSDPTGGGNEQFF
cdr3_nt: TGTGCCACCAGTGACCCGACAGGTGGGGGCAATGAGCAGTTCTTC

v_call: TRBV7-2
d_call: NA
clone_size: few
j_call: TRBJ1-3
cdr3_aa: CASSLGGSPAGNTIYF
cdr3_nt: TGTGCCAGCAGTTTGGGGGGGTCCCCTGCTGGAAACACCATATATTTT

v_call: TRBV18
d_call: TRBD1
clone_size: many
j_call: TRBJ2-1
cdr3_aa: CASSSDRDRGGNEQFF
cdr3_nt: TGTGCCAGCTCATCAGACCGGGACAGGGGGGGCAATGAGCAGTTCTTC

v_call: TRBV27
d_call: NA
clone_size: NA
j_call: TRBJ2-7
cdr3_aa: CASGQGMIAGGPYEQYF
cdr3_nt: TGTGCCTCGGGACAGGGGATGATAGCGGGAGGGCCCTACGAGCAGTACTTC

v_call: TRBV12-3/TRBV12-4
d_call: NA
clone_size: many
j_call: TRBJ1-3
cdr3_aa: CASSRDLAGDTIYF
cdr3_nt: TGTGCCAGCAGTCGGGACTTAGCGGGAGACACCATATATTTT

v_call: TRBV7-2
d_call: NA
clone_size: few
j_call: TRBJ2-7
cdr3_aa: CASSLVGQRYEQYF
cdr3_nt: TGTGCCAGCAGCTTAGTGGGGCAGAGGTACGAGCAGTACTTC